One and the same sample provided the 32 T cell receptor beta chains below, sequenced in a study of PD-1 blockade in classical Hodgkin lymphoma. Repertoires were generated with immunoSEQ multiplex PCR, while TCRdb's copy carries only in-frame clones and drops some. Here the sample spans 4,200 or so clones, around 80% being singletons. After autologous stem cell transplantation all patients relapsed, and prior brentuximab vedotin exposure differed between cohorts. The sample in question was peripheral blood mononuclear cells (PBMCs), obtained at baseline. The receptors here all came from a human donor with classical Hodgkin lymphoma.

The genes are TRBV28 and TRBJ2-1; 11 nucleotides line up with TRBD2. The length of the CDR3 is 16 residues. The V gene end was trimmed by 4 bases and the J gene end by 10 bases; junction bases not matched to a gene: 12. Germline V gene data show CDR1 as MDHEN and CDR2 as SYDVKM. Here the CDR3 DNA reads TGTGCCAGCAGTTCTTGGACTAGCGGGCAGAGAGTGGAGCAGTTCTTC. Translating it yields CASSSWTSGQRVEQFF.

The chain links TRBV7-6 to TRBJ2-1; D tentatively reads TRBD1 or TRBD2 (5 bases each). CDR3 length equals 15 residues. V was cut by 4 bases and J by 9 bases, with 19 bases left in between. CDR1 and CDR2 (germline): SGHVS, FNYEAQ. CDR3: CASSYTSQGGGEQFF. CDR3 coding DNA: TGTGCCAGCAGCTATACAAGCCAGGGTGGAGGTGAGCAGTTCTTC.

The V call is TRBV6-1, the J call TRBJ1-1; D ambiguous. Germline CDR1 reads MNHNS; CDR2 reads SASEGT. The CDR3 runs to 12 residues. The ends were cut back, 10 bases at V and 0 bases at J, with 9 bases in the middle. The CDR3 sequence: CATPGMNTEAFF. CDR3 coding DNA: TGTGCCACACCGGGGATGAACACTGAAGCTTTCTTT.

This clone came up a few times. The V and J genes are TRBV6-1 and TRBJ2-2, with D perhaps matching TRBD1 (5 bases). Per germline, CDR1 MNHNS and CDR2 SASEGT. The CDR3 is 12 amino acids. V lost 2 bases and J 7 bases, leaving 5 bases between the germline ends. CDR3 nucleotides: TGTGCCAGCAGTGAACAGGGCGGGGAGCTGTTTTTT. As protein: CASSEQGGELFF.

The chain joins TRBV5-4 to TRBJ1-1; D possibly corresponds to TRBD1 (6 bases). V shed 4 bases and J shed 3 bases, with 13 bases lying between them. The germline V gene encodes CDR1 SGHNT and CDR2 YYREEE (reference sequence). The CDR3 has 14 residues. CDR3 sequence (DNA): TGTGCCAGCAGCACAGGGACGGACTACACTGAAGCTTTCTTT. This gives the protein CASSTGTDYTEAFF.

This chain uses TRBV30 with TRBJ2-3; D tentatively reads TRBD1 or TRBD2 (5 bases each). The V gene lost 4 bases and the J gene lost 1 base, with 15 bases spanning the gap. The germline V gene encodes CDR1 GTSNPN and CDR2 SVGIG (reference sequence). CDR3 length: 15 residues. As DNA, the CDR3 is TGTGCCTGGATACAAGGGCAGGGAGGCACAGATACGCAGTATTTT. Protein: CAWIQGQGGTDTQYF.

This chain's CDR3 is CASCLGRQGQETQYF. Written as DNA, the CDR3 is TGTGCCAGCTGCTTAGGAAGACAGGGACAAGAGACCCAGTACTTC. This sequence joins TRBV28 and TRBJ2-5, with 7 bases lining up with TRBD1. Germline CDR1 reads MDHEN; CDR2 reads SYDVKM. The CDR3 totals 15 residues. With V trimmed by 8 bases and J by 2 bases, 11 bases remained unmatched.

The gene calls are TRBV11-2 and TRBJ1-2; D call uncertain. In germline, CDR1 is SGHAT, CDR2 FQNNGV. The CDR3 consists of 15 residues. The V and J ends lost 2 bases and 0 bases respectively, with 10 bases between them. CDR3: CASSLSTQANYGYTF. The CDR3 DNA is TGTGCCAGCAGCTTAAGTACCCAAGCTAACTATGGCTACACCTTC.

This clone is a singleton in its sample. The chain joins TRBV2 to TRBJ1-2, with D possibly TRBD1 on 6 matching bases. V shed 6 bases and J shed 2 bases, with 16 bases lying between them. The CDR3 sequence is 15 residues long. Germline lookup yields CDR1 SNHLY and CDR2 FYNNEI. CDR3 protein: CASRKETGTNYGYTF. The DNA for the CDR3 is TGTGCCAGCAGGAAAGAAACCGGGACAAACTATGGCTACACCTTC.

The chain has TRBV11-2 and TRBJ2-7, with no clear D. Germline CDR1 reads SGHAT; CDR2 reads FQNNGV. This CDR3 region has 12 residues. V lost 1 base to trimming and J lost 3 bases, with 4 bases between them. Here the CDR3 reads CASSLGYYEQYF. The CDR3 coding sequence is TGTGCCAGCAGCTTAGGTTACTACGAGCAGTACTTC.

V usage is TRBV6-4 and J usage is TRBJ2-5, with 8 positions matching TRBD1. The CDR3 totals 16 residues. Germline V gene lookup returns CDR1 MRHNA and CDR2 SNTAGT. The ends lost 4 bases at V and 2 bases at J; junction bases unmatched: 9. The CDR3 spells CASSGTGQDLQETQYF. The CDR3 nucleotides are TGTGCCAGCAGTGGCACGGGACAGGACTTACAAGAGACCCAGTACTTC.

The chain couples TRBV4-1 to TRBJ1-3; 9 nucleotides align to TRBD1. The length of the CDR3 is 15 residues. In germline, CDR1 is MGHRA, CDR2 YSYEKL. Unmatched junction bases numbered 9, after V lost 5 bases and J lost 7 bases. The CDR3 coding sequence is TGCGCCAGCAGCTATTCTTTAGGACAGGGGAACACCATATATTTT. It encodes CASSYSLGQGNTIYF.

The genes are TRBV27 and TRBJ1-4; D gene unclear. Germline CDR1 MNHEY, CDR2 SMNVEV (reference sequence). Trimming took 8 bases from V and 4 from J, leaving 11 bases between them. This CDR3 is built from 13 residues. Here the CDR3 DNA reads TGTGCCAGCGCCGGACGGATTAATGAAAAACTGTTTTTT. Residues: CASAGRINEKLFF.

J is TRBJ1-1 and V is TRBV29-1; D call uncertain. V gave up 0 bases and J gave up 3 bases, with 11 bases separating them. The CDR3 runs to 14 residues. Germline CDR1 SQVTM, CDR2 ANQGSEA. The CDR3 loop reads CSVEEGTGYTEAFF. The CDR3 region has the DNA TGCAGCGTTGAAGAGGGCACGGGTTACACTGAAGCTTTCTTT.

The V call is TRBV5-6, the J call TRBJ1-5, with 7 bases matching TRBD1. Germline CDR1 and CDR2: SGHDT and YYEEEE. The CDR3 contains 16 residues. Trimming at V came to 4 bases and at J to 3 bases, leaving 10 bases not matched to a gene. The CDR3 DNA is TGTGCCAGCAGCCAACACAGTGGGACAGTCAATCAGCCCCAGCATTTT. Amino acids: CASSQHSGTVNQPQHF.

The chain has TRBV30 and TRBJ2-5, with D tentatively TRBD2 (6 bases). The CDR3 is 16 residues long. The V end lost 2 bases, the J end lost 6 bases, and 22 bases lay between the germline ends. Germline V lookup: CDR1 GTSNPN, CDR2 SVGIG (reference sequence). The CDR3 loop reads CAWSFPGTSNGKTQYF. The CDR3 DNA reads TGTGCCTGGAGTTTTCCCGGGACTTCCAATGGGAAGACCCAGTACTTC.

The chain uses TRBV27 and TRBJ2-3, with unresolved D. CDR3 size: 20 residues. Germline V lookup: CDR1 MNHEY, CDR2 SMNVEV (reference sequence). The V gene lost 6 bases and the J gene lost 0 bases, with 28 bases spanning the gap. The CDR3, as DNA: TGTGCCAGCAGCCGCTATCAAACTCTAAAAGACCCCCCTAGCACAGATACGCAGTATTTT. It codes for CASSRYQTLKDPPSTDTQYF.

The CDR3 reads CASSVAKANSPLHF. The CDR3 nucleotides are TGTGCCAGCAGCGTAGCGAAAGCTAATTCACCCCTCCACTTT. The chain has TRBV9 and TRBJ1-6; D call uncertain. The CDR3 runs to 14 residues. The V gene's germline CDR1 is SGDLS and CDR2 YYNGEE. The germline V and J ends were trimmed by 0 bases and 6 bases, with 7 bases remaining between them.

The chain uses TRBV5-6 and TRBJ2-7, with 7 bases identical to TRBD2. Germline CDR1 SGHDT, CDR2 YYEEEE. Trimming took 4 bases from V and 3 from J; bases not matched to a gene: 7. The CDR3 is 14 residues long. The CDR3 nucleotides are TGTGCCAGCAGCGTCCTTCCGGGGGGCTACGAGCAGTACTTC. Encoded protein: CASSVLPGGYEQYF.

There are a few counts of this clone. The rearrangement links TRBV2 to TRBJ1-1; D gene ambiguous. V was trimmed by 5 bases and J by 1 base, leaving 2 bases between them. Germline V gives CDR1 SNHLY, CDR2 FYNNEI. CDR3 length equals 11 residues. CDR3 residues: CASSSNTEAFF. The CDR3 nucleotides are TGTGCCAGCAGTTCGAACACTGAAGCTTTCTTT.

The chain employs TRBV28 and TRBJ2-7, with TRBD2 as a possible D gene (5 bases). Per germline, CDR1 MDHEN and CDR2 SYDVKM. This CDR3 spans 15 amino acids. V dropped 4 bases and J dropped 7 bases, with 20 bases sitting between them. The CDR3 loop reads CASSSFGEPTKEQYF. The CDR3 region has the DNA TGTGCCAGCAGTTCCTTCGGGGAACCCACCAAAGAGCAGTACTTC.

This chain joins TRBV28 and TRBJ2-7; TRBD1 agrees at 11 bases. J gave up 3 bases and V 1 base, and 5 bases lay outside the gene matches. The germline V gene has CDR1 MDHEN and CDR2 SYDVKM. This CDR3 has 16 amino acids. In DNA, the CDR3 is TGTGCCAGCAGTTTATTAGGGGACAGGGGGATCTACGAGCAGTACTTC. Amino acid sequence: CASSLLGDRGIYEQYF.

V and J are TRBV10-2 and TRBJ2-2; D not certain. The CDR3 has 13 amino acids. Trimming stripped 4 bases from V and 6 bases from J, with 9 bases between. From germline, CDR1 is WSHSY and CDR2 SAAADI. The CDR3 DNA follows: TGCGCCAGCAGTGTTCTTTGGTCCGGGGAGCTGTTTTTT. Its protein is CASSVLWSGELFF.

J is TRBJ2-1 and V is TRBV11-3; 7 bases agree with TRBD1. The V segment lost 1 base and the J segment 11 bases; nucleotides outside the gene matches: 2. CDR3 length equals 12 residues. Germline V lookup: CDR1 SGHNT, CDR2 YENEEA. CDR3 sequence (DNA): TGTGCCAGCAGCTTAGCAGGGGGTAAGCAGTTCTTC. It codes for CASSLAGGKQFF.

This clone was seen just once. The chain carries TRBV5-6 and TRBJ2-5, with D tentatively TRBD1 or TRBD2 (6 bases each). The CDR3 runs to 14 residues. The germline V gene has CDR1 SGHDT and CDR2 YYEEEE. V was pared by 0 bases and J by 5 bases, with 11 bases between. The CDR3 spells CASSLARRGETQYF. The CDR3 nucleotides read TGTGCCAGCAGCTTGGCGCGGAGGGGGGAGACCCAGTACTTC.

The CDR3 is CASSSLRGEQYF. The CDR3 region has the DNA TGTGCCAGCAGCTCCCTACGCGGCGAGCAGTACTTC. The chain recombines TRBV7-6 with TRBJ2-7; D not certain. V was shortened by 4 bases and J by 6 bases, with 10 bases between the two germline ends. This CDR3 is 12 amino acids long. CDR1 SGHVS and CDR2 FNYEAQ come from the germline V gene.

This clone appeared a few times. This rearrangement joins TRBV9 to TRBJ1-5; D perhaps matches TRBD1 (6 bases). The CDR3 is 15 amino acids. The germline V gene has CDR1 SGDLS and CDR2 YYNGEE. V lost 3 bases, J lost 1 base, and 11 bases lay in between. Written as DNA, the CDR3 is TGTGCCAGCAGCGAGGGGACACTAAGCAATCAGCCCCAGCATTTT. This sequence encodes CASSEGTLSNQPQHF.

The chain uses TRBV9 and TRBJ2-1; D uncertain. The ends were cut back, 4 bases at V and 5 bases at J, with 16 bases in the middle. This CDR3 contains 15 residues. The germline CDR1 and CDR2 sequences are SGDLS and YYNGEE. The CDR3 DNA reads as TGTGCCAGCAGCCCGCGATCGACACCCAACAATGAGCAGTTCTTC. Its translation: CASSPRSTPNNEQFF.

V gene TRBV6-4 combines with J gene TRBJ2-3; a possible D gene is TRBD1 (6 bases). CDR3 size: 16 residues. V gave up 5 bases and J gave up 0 bases, with 15 bases separating them. Germline values: CDR1 MRHNA, CDR2 SNTAGT. The CDR3 bases are TGTGCCAGCAGTAAAAAACAGGGTCCGAGCACAGATACGCAGTATTTT. It encodes CASSKKQGPSTDTQYF.

The chain uses TRBV4-3 and TRBJ1-3, with unresolved D. CDR1 is LGHNA and CDR2 is YSLEER in the germline V gene. The V end was cut by 3 bases, the J end by 0 bases, with 6 bases between. The CDR3 runs to 14 residues. The CDR3 region is CASSQTSSGNTIYF. The CDR3 nucleotides read TGCGCCAGCAGCCAGACTTCCTCTGGAAACACCATATATTTT.

With respect to this clone: One junction end does not reproduce the germline sequence, and a read error may be involved. The chain uses TRBV7-9 and TRBJ2-3, with D perhaps matching TRBD1 (5 bases). This CDR3 region has 14 residues. Looked up from germline, CDR1 is SEHNR and CDR2 is FQNEAQ (reference sequence). CDR3 in amino acids: CASSLVSETDTQYF. The DNA of the CDR3 is TGTGCCAGCAGCTTAGTATCCGAGACAGATACGCAATATTTT.

The chain joins TRBV28 to TRBJ1-6; tentative D call: TRBD1 (6 bases). This CDR3 is built from 15 residues. Germline assignment: CDR1 MDHEN and CDR2 SYDVKM. V dropped 2 bases and J dropped 10 bases, with 15 bases sitting between them. In DNA, the CDR3 is TGTGCCAGCAGTTTAAAAGGGACATCCAGCTCACCCCTCCACTTT. It encodes CASSLKGTSSSPLHF.